What follows is one TCR beta chain and its context. These data originate in a study of blood T cell repertoires in COVID-19. Whole-study context: COVID-19 samples, acute and convalescent, were from the United States, Italy and Spain. Nucleic acid was either cDNA or gDNA, and it came from T cells, B-cell-depleted T cells, or PBMCs.

Germline CDR1 MNHEY, CDR2 SVGAGI. The CDR3 totals 13 residues. V shed 6 bases and J shed 7 bases, with 16 bases lying between them. Libraries were prepared by immunoSEQ multiplex PCR; TCRdb keeps only in-frame clonotypes and omits some of them. This table holds approximately 40,000 clones, roughly 80% found once. This clonotype was obtained from a human donor in a cohort sampled during active COVID-19. Sequencing was done on a sample of peripheral blood. The V call is TRBV6-5, the J call TRBJ2-7, with D unresolved. CDR3 sequence reads: CASRPTGNEEQYF. The CDR3 coding sequence is TGTGCCAGCAGGCCAACTGGTAATGAGGAGCAGTACTTC.